Listed below are T cell receptor beta chains from one sample, sequenced in a study of CD8 T cells in Susac syndrome. TCRdb reanalysed the immunoSEQ multiplex PCR reads using MiXCR and keeps one entry per CDR3 protein. The sample carries 100,000 to 150,000 distinct CDR3 sequences, over 85% recorded once. Specimen: CD4+ T cells from PBMCs. The receptors here all came from a human donor in good health. Both conserved end residues are part of each CDR3. The D gene is left open where the match is weak. The size field is filled for only some rows; it gives once, few, many or a size class.

v_gene	d_gene	abundance	j_gene	CDR3nt	CDR3aa
TRBV18	.	.	TRBJ2-7	TGTGCCAGCTCCGACGGACAAGTCTACGAGCAGTACTTC	CASSDGQVYEQYF
TRBV18	TRBD1	.	TRBJ2-7	TGTGCCAGCTCACAGGAAACACAGGGGTCCGGCGAGCAGTACTTC	CASSQETQGSGEQYF
TRBV5-1	.	once	TRBJ1-1	TGCGCCAGCAGCTTGGACGGGCAGAACACTGAAGCTTTCTTT	CASSLDGQNTEAFF
TRBV20-1	.	.	TRBJ2-5	TGCAGTGCTAGGATCCAAGAGACCCAGTACTTC	CSARIQETQYF
TRBV5-1	.	.	TRBJ2-7	TGCGCCAGCAGCTTGGTAAAAGGGTTCGACGAGCAGTACTTC	CASSLVKGFDEQYF
TRBV25-1	.	.	TRBJ2-3	TGTGCCAGCGTTGATCCTAGCACAGATACGCAGTATTTT	CASVDPSTDTQYF
TRBV29-1	TRBD1	.	TRBJ1-1	TGCAGCGTCCAACGAGGGACAGGGGACACTGAAGTTTTCTTT	CSVQRGTGDTEVFF
TRBV12-3/TRBV12-4	.	.	TRBJ2-5	TGTGCCAGCAGTCCGGGCCCCGGCATCCAGTACTTC	CASSPGPGIQYF
TRBV4-1	.	.	TRBJ2-2	TGCGCCAGCAGACTTAGAGTGACCGGGGAGCTGTTTTTT	CASRLRVTGELFF
TRBV19	.	.	TRBJ2-1	TGTGCCAGTAGTCATAATCAGCGCCAGGCGCTACCCAATGAGCAGTTCTTC	CASSHNQRQALPNEQFF
TRBV30	.	.	TRBJ1-2	TGTGCCTGGAGTGTAGGCCTCGGCTACACCTTC	CAWSVGLGYTF
TRBV18	.	.	TRBJ2-7	TGTGCCAGCTCACCTCGGGAATACCCCGCGTACGAGCAGTACTTC	CASSPREYPAYEQYF
TRBV21-1	.	.	TRBJ2-3	TGTGCCAGCGAGGGACAGACGACCCCAGATACGCAGTATTTT	CASEGQTTPDTQYF
TRBV15	TRBD2	.	TRBJ2-7	TGTGCCACCAGCAGAGGACTAGCGGAGACCTACGAGCAGTACTTC	CATSRGLAETYEQYF
TRBV20-1	.	.	TRBJ2-7	TGCAGTGCTAGAAGGACCGCGAGCTCCTACGAGCAGTACTTC	CSARRTASSYEQYF
TRBV29-1	TRBD1	.	TRBJ2-2	TGCAGCGTTGAGGACAGGGGGCCGAACACCGGGGAGCTGTTTTTT	CSVEDRGPNTGELFF
TRBV6-1	.	.	TRBJ1-3	TGTGCCAGCAGCCAGGGACTCCTGAGCTCTGGAAACACCATATATTTT	CASSQGLLSSGNTIYF
TRBV5-5	.	once	TRBJ2-3	TGTGCCAGCAGTGATCATTCCGGGAACACAGATACGCAGTATTTT	CASSDHSGNTDTQYF
TRBV13	.	.	TRBJ2-7	TGTGCCAGCAGCCCCGGGTTAGGGGGGAAGGTCTACGAGCAGTACTTC	CASSPGLGGKVYEQYF
TRBV29-1	.	few	TRBJ2-3	TGCAGCGTTGATGAGGGTAGCACAGATACGCAGTATTTT	CSVDEGSTDTQYF
TRBV5-4	.	.	TRBJ1-1	TGTGCCAGCAGCGATGGCAGGCCAAGGAGAGCCACTGAAGCTTTCTTT	CASSDGRPRRATEAFF
TRBV2	.	once	TRBJ2-7	TGTGCCAGCAGGCTGGACTTTTCCTACGAGCAGTACTTC	CASRLDFSYEQYF
TRBV29-1	.	.	TRBJ1-1	TGCAGCTCCCATTTCGGGTCCGAAGCTTTCTTT	CSSHFGSEAFF
TRBV29-1	TRBD1	.	TRBJ2-6	TGCAGCGCTCCCGACAGGGCCTCTGGGGCCAACGTCCTGACTTTC	CSAPDRASGANVLTF
TRBV7-2	TRBD1	.	TRBJ1-4	TGTGCCAGCAGCTTAGCCACAGGGGTGAGAGAAAAACTGTTTTTT	CASSLATGVREKLFF
TRBV4-1	TRBD1	few	TRBJ1-1	TGCGCCAGCAGCCTAGGGGGACAGATAATCGGCGGTGAAGCTTTCTTT	CASSLGGQIIGGEAFF
TRBV20-1	TRBD2	.	TRBJ2-1	TGCAGTAGGACGACTAGCGCCAATGAGCAGTTCTTC	CSRTTSANEQFF
TRBV12-3/TRBV12-4	.	.	TRBJ2-5	TGTGCCAGCAGTTCAGGACTAAACCAAGAGACCCAGTACTTC	CASSSGLNQETQYF
TRBV5-6	TRBD1	.	TRBJ1-1	TGTGCCAGCAGCGATGGGACAGGGGTAACTGAAGCTTTCTTT	CASSDGTGVTEAFF
TRBV5-1	.	.	TRBJ2-3	TGCGCCAGCAGCTTGGCACAGGACGGGGATACGCAGTATTTT	CASSLAQDGDTQYF
TRBV20-1	TRBD1	.	TRBJ2-7	TGCAGTGCTAGAGCCTGGGGCAGGGGGAGTGACGAGCAGTACTTC	CSARAWGRGSDEQYF
TRBV5-6	.	.	TRBJ2-6	TGTGCCAGCAGCTTGGTAGCGGGGGCCAACGTCCTGACTTTC	CASSLVAGANVLTF
TRBV18	TRBD1	few	TRBJ1-5	TGTGCCAGCTCCCACCTACCTGGGCGACAGGGCGTCAATCAGCCCCAGCATTTT	CASSHLPGRQGVNQPQHF
TRBV29-1	.	.	TRBJ2-7	TGCAGCGTTGTAGCCACACCTCCGGGGCAGTACTTC	CSVVATPPGQYF
TRBV2	.	.	TRBJ2-4	TGTGCCAGCAGTGAAGCGACCGCGTCGACCGGCATTCAGTACTTC	CASSEATASTGIQYF
TRBV12-3/TRBV12-4	.	.	TRBJ1-2	TGTGCCAGCAGTTTAGGAGCAGGTGGCTACACCTTC	CASSLGAGGYTF
TRBV20-1	TRBD2	.	TRBJ2-7	TGCAGTGCTAGTCTGACTAGCGGGGCCGAGCAGTACTTC	CSASLTSGAEQYF
TRBV12-3/TRBV12-4	.	.	TRBJ1-5	TGTGCCAGCAGTTTAAACAGTGGGACGCCCCAGCATTTT	CASSLNSGTPQHF
TRBV6-2/TRBV6-3	.	.	TRBJ1-1	TGTGCCAGCAGTCGTGGGTCGCGGGCGGGAACTGAAGCTTTCTTT	CASSRGSRAGTEAFF
TRBV7-9	TRBD2	.	TRBJ2-1	TGTGCCAGCAGCCAACGCTGGGGACTAGGCTACAATGAGCAGTTCTTC	CASSQRWGLGYNEQFF
TRBV18	.	.	TRBJ1-1	TGTGCCAGCTCACCCCGGGCCCTCAGGAACACTGAAGCTTTCTTT	CASSPRALRNTEAFF
TRBV3-1	TRBD1	.	TRBJ1-2	TGTGCCAGCAGCCAAGAGCTCAGGGGGCGAGATGGCTACACCTTC	CASSQELRGRDGYTF
TRBV28	TRBD1	.	TRBJ2-1	TGTGCCAGCAGGGGGACAGGGTTCTACAATGAGCAGTTCTTC	CASRGTGFYNEQFF